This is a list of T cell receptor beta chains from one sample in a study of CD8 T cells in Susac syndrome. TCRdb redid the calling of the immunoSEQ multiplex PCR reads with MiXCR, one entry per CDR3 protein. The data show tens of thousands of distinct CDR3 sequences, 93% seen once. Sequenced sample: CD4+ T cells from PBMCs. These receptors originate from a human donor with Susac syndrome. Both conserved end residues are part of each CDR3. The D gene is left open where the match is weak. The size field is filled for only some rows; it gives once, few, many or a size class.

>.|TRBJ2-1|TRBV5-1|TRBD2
TGCGCCAGCAGCTTGAGGGTTATCGGACTAGGTACCTACAATGAGCAGTTCTTC
CASSLRVIGLGTYNEQFF
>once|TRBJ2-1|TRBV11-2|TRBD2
TGTGCCAGCAGACAAATCCCCCTAGCGGGGACACACAATGAGCAGTTCTTC
CASRQIPLAGTHNEQFF
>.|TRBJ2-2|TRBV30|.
TGTGCCTGGAGTGTACTGACGGGGACCGGGGAGCTGTTTTTT
CAWSVLTGTGELFF
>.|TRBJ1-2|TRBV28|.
TGTGCCAGCAGTCCCTATGACGCGACCAACTATGGCTACACCTTC
CASSPYDATNYGYTF
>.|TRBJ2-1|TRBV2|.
TGTGCCAGCACCCTGACTAGCTACAATGAGCAGTTCTTC
CASTLTSYNEQFF
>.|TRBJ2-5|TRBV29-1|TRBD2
TGCAGCGTCTGGACTAGCGGGGGCCTCGGGACCCAGTACTTC
CSVWTSGGLGTQYF
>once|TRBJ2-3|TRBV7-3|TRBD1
TGTGCCAGCAGCTCAAGCGGGACAGGGACCTCGCAGTATTTT
CASSSSGTGTSQYF
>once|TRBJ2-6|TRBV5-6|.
TGTGCCAGCAGCTTGAGACAGATGACTGGGGCCAACGTCCTGACTTTC
CASSLRQMTGANVLTF
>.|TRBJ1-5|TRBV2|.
TGTGCCAGCAGTGATTTGGGAGATCCCCAGCATTTT
CASSDLGDPQHF
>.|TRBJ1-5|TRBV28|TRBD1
TGTGCCAGCAGTCGACAGGGGGCGCAATCATTCTATCAGCCCCAGCATTTT
CASSRQGAQSFYQPQHF
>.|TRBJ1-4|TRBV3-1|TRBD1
TGTGCCAGCAAACAGTGGACAGGGGATGAAAAACTGTTTTTT
CASKQWTGDEKLFF
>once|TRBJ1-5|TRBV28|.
TGTGCCAGCAGTTTATTCGGGCTAAAAATTAGCAATCAGCCCCAGCATTTT
CASSLFGLKISNQPQHF
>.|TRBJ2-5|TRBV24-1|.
TGTGCCACCAGTGATTTGCTAGGTGCGGGGGAGACCCAGTACTTC
CATSDLLGAGETQYF